The 18 T cell receptor beta chains reported below all come from one sample, sequenced in a study of T cells after yellow fever vaccination. TCRdb redid the calling of the 5' RACE reads with MiXCR, one entry per CDR3 protein. The repertoire consists of 170,000 or so distinct CDR3 sequences, with 6.2% occurring once and the leading ten covering about 2.8%. The source was CD4+ T cells sorted from PBMCs, collected on the day of the first yellow fever vaccination. The receptors come from a man aged 18 to 30 who received the YFV17D yellow fever vaccine.

This clonotype was detected many times. The chain joins TRBV7-2 to TRBJ1-2, with TRBD1 matching 7 bases. Trimming cost V 2 bases and J 8 bases; bases outside gene matches: 8. Germline V CDR1 and CDR2: SGHTA, FQGNSA. This CDR3 is 14 amino acids long. CDR3 amino acids: CASSLNEGAYGYTF. The CDR3, as DNA: TGTGCCAGCAGCTTAAATGAGGGGGCGTACGGCTACACCTTC.

This clonotype occurred many times. The genes are TRBV6-1 and TRBJ1-1; D remains ambiguous. V shed 3 bases and J shed 10 bases, with 6 bases lying between them. CDR1 is MNHNS and CDR2 is SASEGT in the germline V gene. The length of the CDR3 is 10 residues. The CDR3 loop is CASSDRLAFF. The DNA for the CDR3 is TGTGCCAGCAGTGACAGACTAGCTTTCTTT.

This clonotype was recorded at least ten times. The chain combines TRBV7-8 with TRBJ2-3; D could derive from TRBD1 or TRBD2 (6 bases each). Trimming took off 5 bases at V and 6 bases at J, with 21 bases between the two ends. CDR1 and CDR2 from the germline V gene are SGHVS and FQNEAQ. This CDR3 spans 16 amino acids. Here the CDR3 DNA reads TGTGCCAGCAGCCCTCCCCAGGGGACCGCGGGGGATACGCAGTATTTT. Its translation: CASSPPQGTAGDTQYF.

This clonotype has just a few counts. This chain uses TRBV18 with TRBJ1-4; 8 positions match TRBD1. Germline trimming cut 3 bases from V and 2 bases from J; bases unmatched to any gene: 2. The CDR3 consists of 15 residues. From germline, CDR1 is KGHSH and CDR2 LQKENI. In DNA form, the CDR3 reads TGTGCCAGCTCACCGCAGGGGGCGACTAATGAAAAACTGTTTTTT. It codes for CASSPQGATNEKLFF.

This clonotype was counted many times. The chain combines TRBV20-1 with TRBJ1-1, with D maybe TRBD1 (5 bases). Trimming removed 3 bases from V and 5 bases from J, with 13 bases in between. Germline V gene lookup returns CDR1 DFQATT and CDR2 SNEGSKA (reference sequence). This CDR3 comprises 13 residues. CDR3 residues: CSASSPGSTEAFF. CDR3 in DNA: TGCAGTGCTAGTAGTCCAGGGTCGACTGAAGCTTTCTTT.

V gene TRBV5-5 combines with J gene TRBJ1-2; tentative D call: TRBD1 (5 bases). The CDR3 has 17 residues. Per the germline V gene, CDR1 is SGHKS and CDR2 is YYEKEE (reference sequence). Trimming stripped 3 bases from V and 8 bases from J, with 26 bases between. CDR3 amino acids: CASSSTAGLPSGEGYTF. The CDR3 nucleotides read TGTGCCAGCAGCTCCACGGCGGGACTCCCCTCTGGAGAAGGCTACACCTTC.

This clonotype was seen many times. The chain joins TRBV27 to TRBJ2-2, with D perhaps TRBD1 or TRBD2 (5 bases each). The length of the CDR3 is 12 residues. The germline gives CDR1 MNHEY, CDR2 SMNVEV (reference sequence). V was clipped by 6 bases and J by 4 bases, with 6 bases between them. The CDR3 DNA follows: TGTGCCAGCAGGAGGGGCACCGGGGAGCTGTTTTTT. This gives the protein CASRRGTGELFF.

This clonotype was recorded at least ten times. The gene calls are TRBV28 and TRBJ1-2, with TRBD1 matching over 7 bases. This CDR3 has 16 amino acids. Germline V gene data show CDR1 as MDHEN and CDR2 as SYDVKM. V shed 4 bases, J shed 8 bases, and the junction held 16 bases outside the gene matches. In DNA, the CDR3 is TGTGCCAGCAGTTCACCCGCAGGGGTTCCAGGGGGAGGCTACACCTTC. Translated: CASSSPAGVPGGGYTF.

The gene calls are TRBV20-1 and TRBJ2-6, with no clear D. Germline V gene lookup returns CDR1 DFQATT and CDR2 SNEGSKA (reference sequence). Trimming left V 4 bases short and J 0 bases short, with 4 bases between. The CDR3 is 13 amino acids. CDR3 amino acids: CSAKVSGANVLTF. DNA of the CDR3: TGCAGTGCTAAGGTCTCTGGGGCCAACGTCCTGACTTTC.

This chain connects TRBV18 to TRBJ1-5, with D uncertain. CDR1 is KGHSH and CDR2 is LQKENI in the germline V gene. Deletions cut 3 bases from V and 2 bases from J, with 11 bases between. The CDR3 has 15 amino acids. The CDR3 sequence: CASSPSGLGNQPQHF. CDR3 coding DNA: TGTGCCAGCTCACCTAGCGGCCTGGGCAATCAGCCCCAGCATTTT. The full variable domain, with the rest looked up from reference TRBV18 and TRBJ1-5, is NAGVMQNPRHLVRRRGQEARLRCSPMKGHSHVYWYRQLPEEGLKFMVYLQKENIIDESGMPKERFSAEFPKEGPSILRIQQVVRGDSAAYFCASSPSGLGNQPQHFGDGTRLSIL.

DNA for the CDR3: TGCAGTGCTAGTCCCGTGTCAGGGGAGCTGTTTTTT. It is translated as CSASPVSGELFF. V is TRBV20-1 and J is TRBJ2-2; D not resolved. The CDR3 loop spans 12 amino acids. Germline V CDR1 and CDR2: DFQATT, SNEGSKA (reference sequence). V lost 3 bases and J lost 8, with 10 bases in between.

The gene calls are TRBV11-3 and TRBJ2-2; D remains ambiguous. The germline gives CDR1 SGHNT, CDR2 YENEEA. V lost 2 bases and J 10 bases, leaving 14 bases between the germline ends. CDR3 length: 14 residues. The DNA of the CDR3 is TGTGCCAGCAGCTTATGGTCCGGTCCGGCGGAGCTGTTTTTT. It specifies CASSLWSGPAELFF.

The J gene is TRBJ1-1, the V gene TRBV6-2 or TRBV6-3; the D is unclear. V gave up 7 bases and J gave up 4 bases, with 16 bases separating them. Per the germline V gene, CDR1 is MNHEY and CDR2 is SVGEGT. This CDR3 contains 14 residues. CDR3 region: CASTGIGVRTEAFF. CDR3 in DNA: TGTGCCAGCACCGGAATTGGGGTTCGCACTGAAGCTTTCTTT.

This clonotype was counted ten times or more. V and J are TRBV12-3 or TRBV12-4 and TRBJ2-7; 13 bases agree with TRBD2. CDR3 length: 15 amino acids. V lost 4 bases to trimming and J lost 2 bases; unmatched junction nucleotides: 2. Here the CDR3 DNA reads TGTGCCAGCAGTTCTACTAGCGGGGGGGCCTACGAGCAGTACTTC. Protein product: CASSSTSGGAYEQYF.

There are many counts of this clonotype. The chain links TRBV20-1 to TRBJ2-5, with D perhaps TRBD2 (5 bases). V shed 7 bases and J shed 1 base, with 19 bases lying between them. The V gene's germline CDR1 is DFQATT and CDR2 SNEGSKA (reference sequence). The CDR3 length is 15 residues. The CDR3 region is CSVSLVARAQETQYF. In nucleotides, the CDR3 is TGCAGTGTTAGCCTAGTAGCGAGGGCCCAAGAGACCCAGTACTTC.

Many counts were recorded for this clonotype. This sequence joins TRBV20-1 and TRBJ1-6, with TRBD1 matching 7 bases. The CDR3 contains 15 residues. V was pared by 6 bases and J by 1 base, with 6 bases of the junction left unmatched. CDR1 is DFQATT and CDR2 is SNEGSKA in the germline V gene (reference sequence). CDR3 DNA: TGCAGTGCGAGGGGCAGGGGGTCCTATAATTCACCCCTCCACTTT. Protein product: CSARGRGSYNSPLHF.

In its sample, this clonotype was seen a few times. The chain is built from TRBV5-1 and TRBJ2-2; 8 bases align to TRBD1. Germline CDR1 reads SGHRS; CDR2 reads YFSETQ. This CDR3 is 15 amino acids long. V was pared by 2 bases and J by 4 bases, with 4 bases of the junction left unmatched. CDR3 in DNA: TGCGCCAGCAGCTTCAGGGGGCCGGGCACCGGGGAGCTGTTTTTT. This translates into CASSFRGPGTGELFF.

This clonotype was seen repeatedly, ten times or more. CDR3 amino acids: CASSTDQLNTGELFF. The CDR3 DNA reads as TGTGCCAGCAGCACGGATCAACTGAACACCGGGGAGCTGTTTTTT. V usage is TRBV5-4 and J usage is TRBJ2-2; D is unclear. CDR1 is SGHNT and CDR2 is YYREEE in the germline V gene (reference sequence). The CDR3 sequence is 15 residues long. V was pared by 4 bases and J by 1 base, with 11 bases between.